The TCR beta chain described here comes from a study of blood T cell repertoires in COVID-19. Study-level information: Sources were T cells, B-cell-depleted T cells, or PBMCs; the material itself was cDNA or gDNA.

CDR3 length: 16 residues. V lost 1 base, J lost 2 bases, and 4 bases stayed unmatched. Germline loops: CDR1 SGHRS, CDR2 YFSETQ. Sequencing used immunoSEQ multiplex PCR; TCRdb keeps in-frame clones, though not all of them. The repertoire has about 220,000 clones, 65% to 90% of them found once; the top ten carry about 2.4%. The V and J genes are TRBV5-1 and TRBJ2-1; TRBD2 matches 9 bases. Sequencing was done on a sample of peripheral blood. The receptor's source is a woman aged 65 to 85 with COVID-19, enrolled during active disease. CDR3 in amino acids: CASSLMTSGAYNEQFF. CDR3 sequence (DNA): TGCGCCAGCAGCTTGATGACTAGCGGCGCCTACAATGAGCAGTTCTTC.